These T cell receptor beta chains were read from a single sample in a study of technical replicates of blood from a handful of donors. Libraries were prepared by immunoSEQ multiplex PCR; TCRdb keeps only in-frame clonotypes and omits some of them. Seen here are about 70,000 clones, approximately 94% observed once, and the top ten hold over 0.35%. The sequenced sample consisted of T cells isolated from PBMCs. These receptors came from a human donor in good health. Both conserved end residues are part of each CDR3. The order of the fields is J gene, V gene, CDR3 length, D gene, clone size, CDR3 protein, CDR3 DNA. D genes are given only for firm matches. Clone size appears in some rows only: once, few, many, or a class for an expanded clone.

j_gene: TRBJ2-1; v_gene: TRBV6-1; len: 15; d_gene: NA; abundance: NA; CDR3aa: CASCPSSSSYNEQFF; CDR3nt: TGTGCCAGCTGTCCTAGCTCAAGCTCCTACAATGAGCAGTTCTTC
j_gene: TRBJ2-7; v_gene: TRBV2; len: 14; d_gene: TRBD2; abundance: medium-sized; CDR3aa: CASMGLAGPYEQYF; CDR3nt: TGTGCCAGCATGGGGCTAGCGGGTCCCTACGAGCAGTACTTC
j_gene: TRBJ2-7; v_gene: TRBV18; len: 15; d_gene: TRBD1; abundance: NA; CDR3aa: CASSPRTGGSNEQYF; CDR3nt: TGTGCCAGCTCACCTAGGACAGGGGGCTCCAACGAGCAGTACTTC
j_gene: TRBJ1-2; v_gene: TRBV27; len: 13; d_gene: TRBD1; abundance: NA; CDR3aa: CASRLTGGHGYTF; CDR3nt: TGTGCCAGCAGACTGACAGGGGGCCATGGCTACACCTTC
j_gene: TRBJ2-7; v_gene: TRBV5-4; len: 14; d_gene: NA; abundance: NA; CDR3aa: CASSLAYRAHEQYF; CDR3nt: TGTGCCAGCAGCTTGGCCTACAGGGCCCACGAGCAGTACTTC
j_gene: TRBJ1-2; v_gene: TRBV25-1; len: 14; d_gene: TRBD1; abundance: NA; CDR3aa: CASEGQAPPYGYTF; CDR3nt: TGTGCCAGCGAAGGACAGGCCCCACCCTATGGCTACACCTTC
j_gene: TRBJ1-1; v_gene: TRBV19; len: 13; d_gene: NA; abundance: NA; CDR3aa: CASSIRDRTEAFF; CDR3nt: TGTGCCAGTAGTATACGCGATCGGACTGAAGCTTTCTTT
j_gene: TRBJ2-7; v_gene: TRBV6-5; len: 14; d_gene: TRBD2; abundance: NA; CDR3aa: CASSYGTSGYEQYF; CDR3nt: TGTGCCAGCAGTTACGGCACTAGCGGCTACGAGCAGTACTTC
j_gene: TRBJ2-3; v_gene: TRBV11-2; len: 15; d_gene: TRBD2; abundance: once; CDR3aa: CASSLLAGGSDTQYF; CDR3nt: TGTGCCAGCAGCTTACTAGCGGGAGGATCAGATACGCAGTATTTT
j_gene: TRBJ1-3; v_gene: TRBV6-5; len: 15; d_gene: NA; abundance: NA; CDR3aa: CASSYGGGTGNTIYF; CDR3nt: TGTGCCAGCAGTTACGGAGGAGGGACTGGAAACACCATATATTTT
j_gene: TRBJ1-2; v_gene: TRBV4-1; len: 17; d_gene: TRBD1; abundance: NA; CDR3aa: CASSPSLVGQAWHGYTF; CDR3nt: TGCGCCAGCAGCCCCTCGCTCGTAGGACAGGCGTGGCATGGCTACACCTTC
j_gene: TRBJ1-2; v_gene: TRBV6-5; len: 14; d_gene: NA; abundance: NA; CDR3aa: CASIPSRSPGGYTF; CDR3nt: TGTGCCAGCATCCCTTCCCGCAGCCCAGGGGGCTACACCTTC
j_gene: TRBJ2-2; v_gene: TRBV7-2; len: 16; d_gene: NA; abundance: NA; CDR3aa: CASSLSGVTNTGELFF; CDR3nt: TGTGCCAGCAGCTTATCCGGGGTTACTAACACCGGGGAGCTGTTTTTT
j_gene: TRBJ1-1; v_gene: TRBV5-4; len: 14; d_gene: NA; abundance: NA; CDR3aa: CASSLDRTNTEAFF; CDR3nt: TGTGCCAGCAGCTTGGACAGGACGAACACTGAAGCTTTCTTT
j_gene: TRBJ1-2; v_gene: TRBV7-9; len: 15; d_gene: TRBD1; abundance: NA; CDR3aa: CASSKDREVDYGYTF; CDR3nt: TGTGCCAGCAGCAAAGACAGGGAAGTAGACTATGGCTACACCTTC
j_gene: TRBJ2-3; v_gene: TRBV5-6; len: 13; d_gene: NA; abundance: NA; CDR3aa: CASSLLPTDTQYF; CDR3nt: TGTGCCAGCAGCTTGCTCCCCACAGATACGCAGTATTTT
j_gene: TRBJ1-2; v_gene: TRBV19; len: 14; d_gene: NA; abundance: NA; CDR3aa: CASSIVREYYGYTF; CDR3nt: TGTGCCAGTAGTATAGTACGGGAATACTATGGCTACACCTTC
j_gene: TRBJ2-2; v_gene: TRBV7-9; len: 16; d_gene: TRBD2; abundance: NA; CDR3aa: CASSLAGTIPTGELFF; CDR3nt: TGTGCCAGCAGCTTGGCCGGGACTATCCCAACCGGGGAGCTGTTTTTT
j_gene: TRBJ2-2; v_gene: TRBV25-1; len: 13; d_gene: NA; abundance: NA; CDR3aa: CASRRGNTGELFF; CDR3nt: TGTGCCAGCAGGCGGGGGAACACCGGGGAGCTGTTTTTT
j_gene: TRBJ2-3; v_gene: TRBV12-5; len: 15; d_gene: NA; abundance: NA; CDR3aa: CASGFFGVSTDTQYF; CDR3nt: TGTGCTAGTGGTTTCTTCGGGGTGAGCACAGATACGCAGTATTTT
j_gene: TRBJ1-2; v_gene: TRBV7-2; len: 12; d_gene: NA; abundance: NA; CDR3aa: CASSFDTFGYTF; CDR3nt: TGTGCCAGCAGCTTCGACACCTTTGGCTACACCTTC
j_gene: TRBJ1-5; v_gene: TRBV7-9; len: 14; d_gene: NA; abundance: NA; CDR3aa: CASSLGTENQPQHF; CDR3nt: TGTGCCAGCAGCTTAGGTACGGAGAATCAGCCCCAGCATTTT
j_gene: TRBJ2-7; v_gene: TRBV5-6; len: 17; d_gene: TRBD2; abundance: NA; CDR3aa: CASSARAGTFIIYEQYF; CDR3nt: TGTGCCAGCTCCGCCCGAGCGGGAACGTTTATTATCTACGAGCAGTACTTC
j_gene: TRBJ1-5; v_gene: TRBV28; len: 17; d_gene: TRBD1; abundance: NA; CDR3aa: CASSLRGTGGLNQPQHF; CDR3nt: TGTGCCAGCAGTTTGCGGGGGACAGGGGGTCTGAATCAGCCCCAGCATTTT
j_gene: TRBJ2-3; v_gene: TRBV5-8; len: 17; d_gene: TRBD2; abundance: NA; CDR3aa: CASSTGTSGGSTDTQYF; CDR3nt: TGTGCCAGCAGCACCGGGACTAGCGGGGGTAGCACAGATACGCAGTATTTT
j_gene: TRBJ1-1; v_gene: TRBV20-1; len: 11; d_gene: NA; abundance: NA; CDR3aa: CSASMNTEAFF; CDR3nt: TGCAGTGCTAGTATGAACACTGAAGCTTTCTTT
j_gene: TRBJ2-7; v_gene: TRBV5-6; len: 16; d_gene: NA; abundance: NA; CDR3aa: CASSQRSPQGFYEQYF; CDR3nt: TGTGCCAGCAGCCAGCGGTCCCCACAGGGTTTCTACGAGCAGTACTTC
j_gene: TRBJ2-3; v_gene: TRBV7-6; len: 13; d_gene: NA; abundance: NA; CDR3aa: CASRAGAADTQYF; CDR3nt: TGTGCCAGCAGAGCAGGGGCTGCAGATACGCAGTATTTT
j_gene: TRBJ1-5; v_gene: TRBV18; len: 13; d_gene: TRBD1; abundance: NA; CDR3aa: CASSPGQGQPQHF; CDR3nt: TGTGCCAGCTCCCCGGGACAGGGTCAGCCCCAGCATTTT
j_gene: TRBJ2-6; v_gene: TRBV6-6; len: 14; d_gene: NA; abundance: NA; CDR3aa: CASSYAVGANVLTF; CDR3nt: TGTGCCAGCAGTTACGCAGTCGGGGCCAACGTCCTGACTTTC
j_gene: TRBJ1-2; v_gene: TRBV29-1; len: 12; d_gene: NA; abundance: NA; CDR3aa: CSVVDRNYGYTF; CDR3nt: TGCAGCGTGGTGGACAGAAACTATGGCTACACCTTC
j_gene: TRBJ2-1; v_gene: TRBV7-3; len: 13; d_gene: NA; abundance: NA; CDR3aa: CASSPGQREEQFF; CDR3nt: TGTGCCAGCAGCCCCGGACAGAGGGAAGAGCAGTTCTTC
j_gene: TRBJ2-2; v_gene: TRBV13; len: 15; d_gene: NA; abundance: NA; CDR3aa: CASSWGVSQAGELFF; CDR3nt: TGTGCCTCCTCGTGGGGGGTTAGTCAAGCCGGGGAGCTGTTTTTT
j_gene: TRBJ1-2; v_gene: TRBV6-6; len: 13; d_gene: NA; abundance: NA; CDR3aa: CASSYGQDFGYTF; CDR3nt: TGTGCCAGCAGTTACGGGCAGGACTTTGGCTACACCTTC
j_gene: TRBJ2-2; v_gene: TRBV4-2; len: 15; d_gene: NA; abundance: NA; CDR3aa: CASSQGLTNTGELFF; CDR3nt: TGTGCCAGCAGCCAGGGACTTACGAACACCGGGGAGCTGTTTTTT
j_gene: TRBJ2-7; v_gene: TRBV5-1; len: 14; d_gene: NA; abundance: once; CDR3aa: CASSSDTATPQQYF; CDR3nt: TGCGCCAGCAGCTCGGACACCGCGACCCCTCAGCAGTACTTC
j_gene: TRBJ2-7; v_gene: TRBV27; len: 13; d_gene: TRBD1; abundance: NA; CDR3aa: CASSLDRANEQYF; CDR3nt: TGTGCCAGCAGTTTAGACAGGGCCAACGAGCAGTACTTC
j_gene: TRBJ2-2; v_gene: TRBV7-3; len: 15; d_gene: TRBD2; abundance: NA; CDR3aa: CASSLSAGGDGELFF; CDR3nt: TGTGCCAGCAGCTTATCCGCGGGAGGGGACGGGGAGCTGTTTTTT
j_gene: TRBJ1-5; v_gene: TRBV18; len: 15; d_gene: TRBD1; abundance: NA; CDR3aa: CASSPEGAGNQPQHF; CDR3nt: TGTGCCAGCTCACCCGAGGGGGCTGGCAATCAGCCCCAGCATTTT
j_gene: TRBJ2-1; v_gene: TRBV27; len: 14; d_gene: TRBD1; abundance: NA; CDR3aa: CASSSGQAVYEQFF; CDR3nt: TGTGCCAGCAGTTCGGGACAGGCGGTCTATGAGCAGTTCTTC
j_gene: TRBJ2-2; v_gene: TRBV11-3; len: 15; d_gene: TRBD2; abundance: NA; CDR3aa: CASSKRDPITEELFF; CDR3nt: TGTGCCAGCAGCAAGCGGGACCCAATCACCGAGGAGCTGTTTTTT
j_gene: TRBJ1-1; v_gene: TRBV29-1; len: 14; d_gene: TRBD1; abundance: NA; CDR3aa: CSVAGTGMNTEAFF; CDR3nt: TGCAGCGTTGCCGGGACAGGGATGAACACTGAAGCTTTCTTT
j_gene: TRBJ1-1; v_gene: TRBV10-3; len: 13; d_gene: TRBD1; abundance: few; CDR3aa: CAIRDRGRAEAFF; CDR3nt: TGTGCCATCAGAGACAGGGGGCGTGCTGAAGCTTTCTTT
j_gene: TRBJ2-3; v_gene: TRBV29-1; len: 14; d_gene: NA; abundance: NA; CDR3aa: CSARRVGSTDTQYF; CDR3nt: TGCAGCGCCCGACGGGTCGGGAGCACAGATACGCAGTATTTT
j_gene: TRBJ1-1; v_gene: TRBV7-9; len: 18; d_gene: NA; abundance: NA; CDR3aa: CASLWANTYEGLATEAFF; CDR3nt: TGTGCCAGCCTTTGGGCGAACACCTATGAGGGTTTAGCCACTGAAGCTTTCTTT